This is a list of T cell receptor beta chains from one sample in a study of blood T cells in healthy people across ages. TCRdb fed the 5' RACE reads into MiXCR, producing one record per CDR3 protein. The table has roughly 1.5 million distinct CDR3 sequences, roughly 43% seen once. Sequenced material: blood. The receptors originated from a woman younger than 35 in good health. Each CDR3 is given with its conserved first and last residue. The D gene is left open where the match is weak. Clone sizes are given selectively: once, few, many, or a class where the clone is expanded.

CDR3 protein: CASSEGLAHVQFF
CDR3 DNA: TGTGCCAGCAGCGAGGGACTAGCTCATGTGCAGTTCTTC
clone size: few
V gene: TRBV9
J gene: TRBJ2-1
D gene: TRBD2

CDR3 protein: CASGMGPNQPQHF
CDR3 DNA: TGTGCTAGTGGTATGGGGCCGAATCAGCCCCAGCATTTT
clone size: NA
V gene: TRBV12-5
J gene: TRBJ1-5
D gene: NA

CDR3 protein: CASSGWTSGRRNEQFF
CDR3 DNA: TGTGCCAGCAGCGGATGGACTAGCGGGAGGCGGAATGAGCAGTTCTTC
clone size: NA
V gene: TRBV7-6
J gene: TRBJ2-1
D gene: TRBD2

CDR3 protein: CASSAYGQEGNTGELFF
CDR3 DNA: TGTGCCAGCAGCGCCTACGGACAGGAGGGAAACACCGGGGAGCTGTTTTTT
clone size: few
V gene: TRBV13
J gene: TRBJ2-2
D gene: NA

CDR3 protein: CASSSWRLRHF
CDR3 DNA: TGTGCCAGCAGCTCGTGGAGGCTTAGGCATTTT
clone size: NA
V gene: TRBV7-2
J gene: TRBJ1-5
D gene: NA

CDR3 protein: CASSYKAGAPHGAEQFF
CDR3 DNA: TGTGCCAGCAGTTACAAGGCAGGTGCCCCACATGGGGCTGAGCAGTTCTTC
clone size: NA
V gene: TRBV6-2/TRBV6-3
J gene: TRBJ2-1
D gene: NA

CDR3 protein: CASSYSQRQGTFF
CDR3 DNA: TGTGCCAGCAGTTACTCCCAAAGACAGGGGACGTTTTTT
clone size: many
V gene: TRBV6-6
J gene: TRBJ1-4
D gene: TRBD1

CDR3 protein: CASSKTSGTTDTQYF
CDR3 DNA: TGTGCCAGCAGCAAGACTAGCGGGACCACAGATACGCAGTATTTT
clone size: few
V gene: TRBV7-3
J gene: TRBJ2-3
D gene: TRBD2

CDR3 protein: CASSVSGTVYGYTF
CDR3 DNA: TGTGCCAGCAGCGTATCCGGGACAGTCTATGGCTACACCTTC
clone size: once
V gene: TRBV7-9
J gene: TRBJ1-2
D gene: TRBD1

CDR3 protein: CASSLAGDYYEQYF
CDR3 DNA: TGTGCCAGCAGCTTAGCGGGAGACTACTACGAGCAGTACTTC
clone size: many
V gene: TRBV5-1
J gene: TRBJ2-7
D gene: TRBD2

CDR3 protein: CASSLQFGGTTDTQYF
CDR3 DNA: TGTGCCAGCAGCTTACAATTCGGGGGGACCACAGATACGCAGTATTTT
clone size: NA
V gene: TRBV7-2
J gene: TRBJ2-3
D gene: TRBD2

CDR3 protein: CASLRRGYTF
CDR3 DNA: TGTGCCAGCCTTAGAAGGGGCTACACCTTC
clone size: NA
V gene: TRBV2
J gene: TRBJ1-2
D gene: NA

CDR3 protein: CSAPSSNYGYTF
CDR3 DNA: TGCAGTGCCCCCTCGAGTAACTATGGCTACACCTTC
clone size: few
V gene: TRBV20-1
J gene: TRBJ1-2
D gene: NA

CDR3 protein: CASSPRGQRSSYNSPLHF
CDR3 DNA: TGTGCCAGCAGCCCTCGTGGGCAGAGGAGCTCCTATAATTCACCCCTCCACTTT
clone size: NA
V gene: TRBV3-1
J gene: TRBJ1-6
D gene: NA

CDR3 protein: CASSLATGGKTQYF
CDR3 DNA: TGTGCCAGCAGCTTAGCGACAGGGGGAAAGACCCAGTACTTC
clone size: few
V gene: TRBV7-8
J gene: TRBJ2-5
D gene: TRBD1

CDR3 protein: CASSLEKGRSYEQYF
CDR3 DNA: TGTGCCAGCAGTTTAGAAAAGGGACGGTCCTACGAGCAGTACTTC
clone size: NA
V gene: TRBV12-3/TRBV12-4
J gene: TRBJ2-7
D gene: NA

CDR3 protein: CASIPQGCTGELFF
CDR3 DNA: TGTGCCAGCATCCCACAGGGGTGCACCGGGGAGCTGTTTTTT
clone size: NA
V gene: TRBV21-1
J gene: TRBJ2-2
D gene: NA

CDR3 protein: CSVNVGASNTEAFF
CDR3 DNA: TGCAGCGTTAATGTAGGGGCTTCAAACACTGAAGCTTTCTTT
clone size: NA
V gene: TRBV29-1
J gene: TRBJ1-1
D gene: NA

CDR3 protein: CASSATSGRYQETQFF
CDR3 DNA: TGTGCCAGCAGCGCCACTAGCGGACGGTACCAAGAGACCCAGTTCTTC
clone size: NA
V gene: TRBV5-5
J gene: TRBJ2-1
D gene: TRBD2

CDR3 protein: CSAPGYGTEAFF
CDR3 DNA: TGCAGTGCACCCGGGTACGGCACTGAAGCTTTCTTT
clone size: NA
V gene: TRBV20-1
J gene: TRBJ1-1
D gene: NA

CDR3 protein: CASSLSIRERYEQYF
CDR3 DNA: TGTGCCAGCAGTTTATCGATTCGGGAACGGTACGAGCAGTACTTC
clone size: few
V gene: TRBV27
J gene: TRBJ2-7
D gene: NA

CDR3 protein: CASSRGPADTQYF
CDR3 DNA: TGTGCCAGCAGTCGGGGACCAGCGGATACGCAGTATTTT
clone size: NA
V gene: TRBV28
J gene: TRBJ2-3
D gene: NA

CDR3 protein: CASSLWRALSYEQYF
CDR3 DNA: TGTGCCAGCAGTTTGTGGAGGGCTCTCTCCTACGAGCAGTACTTC
clone size: few
V gene: TRBV28
J gene: TRBJ2-7
D gene: NA

CDR3 protein: CSASAGLYYGYTF
CDR3 DNA: TGCAGTGCTAGCGCAGGGCTGTACTATGGCTACACCTTC
clone size: NA
V gene: TRBV20-1
J gene: TRBJ1-2
D gene: NA

CDR3 protein: CASSPDSSGSYEQYF
CDR3 DNA: TGTGCCAGCAGCCCCGATTCCAGCGGGAGCTACGAGCAGTACTTC
clone size: NA
V gene: TRBV7-3
J gene: TRBJ2-7
D gene: TRBD2

CDR3 protein: CSVEGDGSPEEQYF
CDR3 DNA: TGCAGCGTTGAAGGGGACGGATCCCCGGAAGAGCAGTACTTC
clone size: NA
V gene: TRBV29-1
J gene: TRBJ2-5
D gene: NA

CDR3 protein: CSAALGNSPLHF
CDR3 DNA: TGCAGTGCTGCCTTGGGGAATTCACCCCTCCACTTT
clone size: NA
V gene: TRBV20-1
J gene: TRBJ1-6
D gene: NA

CDR3 protein: CASSYPSYNEQFF
CDR3 DNA: TGTGCCAGCAGCTACCCTTCCTACAATGAGCAGTTCTTC
clone size: NA
V gene: TRBV7-9
J gene: TRBJ2-1
D gene: NA

CDR3 protein: CASSKRQGISYEQYF
CDR3 DNA: TGTGCCAGCAGTAAGAGACAGGGGATCAGCTACGAGCAGTACTTC
clone size: NA
V gene: TRBV6-5
J gene: TRBJ2-7
D gene: TRBD1

CDR3 protein: CASSWGAGTGNIQYF
CDR3 DNA: TGTGCCAGCAGCTGGGGCGCCGGGACAGGAAACATTCAGTACTTC
clone size: NA
V gene: TRBV5-5
J gene: TRBJ2-4
D gene: TRBD1

CDR3 protein: CASSQRTSEAFF
CDR3 DNA: TGTGCCAGCAGCCAACGAACCTCTGAAGCTTTCTTT
clone size: few
V gene: TRBV3-1
J gene: TRBJ1-1
D gene: NA

CDR3 protein: CASSPFGPGDGANYGYTF
CDR3 DNA: TGTGCCAGCAGCCCCTTCGGCCCAGGGGACGGAGCTAACTATGGCTACACCTTC
clone size: NA
V gene: TRBV12-3/TRBV12-4
J gene: TRBJ1-2
D gene: NA

CDR3 protein: CASSLSGEQFF
CDR3 DNA: TGTGCCAGCAGCTTATCAGGCGAGCAGTTCTTC
clone size: many
V gene: TRBV7-2
J gene: TRBJ2-1
D gene: NA

CDR3 protein: CSASSPGSGIADTQYF
CDR3 DNA: TGCAGTGCTAGTTCCCCGGGTAGCGGGATCGCAGATACGCAGTATTTT
clone size: many
V gene: TRBV20-1
J gene: TRBJ2-3
D gene: TRBD2

CDR3 protein: CASSLLRDFRTQYF
CDR3 DNA: TGTGCCAGCAGTTTATTGAGGGACTTCAGGACGCAGTATTTT
clone size: NA
V gene: TRBV28
J gene: TRBJ2-3
D gene: NA

CDR3 protein: CASSDPRLLDTEAFF
CDR3 DNA: TGTGCCAGCAGTGACCCACGTCTTCTGGACACTGAAGCTTTCTTT
clone size: NA
V gene: TRBV6-1
J gene: TRBJ1-1
D gene: NA

CDR3 protein: CASSRSGTGLYNSPLHF
CDR3 DNA: TGTGCCAGCAGCAGATCCGGGACAGGCCTATATAATTCACCCCTCCACTTT
clone size: NA
V gene: TRBV5-6
J gene: TRBJ1-6
D gene: TRBD1

CDR3 protein: CASSYSRQGANGYTF
CDR3 DNA: TGTGCCAGCAGTTACTCGAGGCAGGGTGCTAATGGCTACACCTTC
clone size: NA
V gene: TRBV6-5
J gene: TRBJ1-2
D gene: NA

CDR3 protein: CASSREYGGGSHTQYF
CDR3 DNA: TGCGCCAGCAGCCGAGAATACGGGGGTGGGTCGCATACGCAGTATTTT
clone size: NA
V gene: TRBV4-3
J gene: TRBJ2-3
D gene: NA

CDR3 protein: CATGDGASGDTGELFF
CDR3 DNA: TGTGCCACCGGTGATGGCGCTAGCGGGGACACCGGGGAGCTGTTTTTT
clone size: NA
V gene: TRBV24-1
J gene: TRBJ2-2
D gene: TRBD2

CDR3 protein: CSVERAYEQYF
CDR3 DNA: TGCAGCGTTGAAAGAGCGTACGAGCAGTACTTC
clone size: few
V gene: TRBV29-1
J gene: TRBJ2-7
D gene: NA

CDR3 protein: CSARGDGNNEQFF
CDR3 DNA: TGCAGTGCTAGGGGGGACGGAAACAATGAGCAGTTCTTC
clone size: NA
V gene: TRBV20-1
J gene: TRBJ2-1
D gene: NA

CDR3 protein: CASSPFRQESSYEQYF
CDR3 DNA: TGTGCTAGCAGCCCATTTCGACAGGAAAGCTCCTACGAGCAGTACTTC
clone size: NA
V gene: TRBV3-1
J gene: TRBJ2-7
D gene: NA

CDR3 protein: CATGGTFFNEKLFF
CDR3 DNA: TGTGCCACCGGGGGGACGTTTTTTAATGAAAAACTGTTTTTT
clone size: NA
V gene: TRBV15
J gene: TRBJ1-4
D gene: NA

CDR3 protein: CASSRQLDEQYF
CDR3 DNA: TGTGCCAGCAGCCGGCAGCTCGACGAGCAGTACTTC
clone size: NA
V gene: TRBV3-1
J gene: TRBJ2-7
D gene: NA

CDR3 protein: CASSARGWENIQYF
CDR3 DNA: TGTGCCAGCAGCGCGCGGGGGTGGGAAAACATTCAGTACTTC
clone size: NA
V gene: TRBV9
J gene: TRBJ2-4
D gene: TRBD2

CDR3 protein: CASSLSQGVTNYGYTF
CDR3 DNA: TGCGCCAGCAGCTTGTCGCAGGGGGTGACTAACTATGGCTACACCTTC
clone size: NA
V gene: TRBV5-1
J gene: TRBJ1-2
D gene: TRBD1

CDR3 protein: CASSWVMRHGVFF
CDR3 DNA: TGTGCCAGCAGTTGGGTCATGCGACATGGGGTGTTCTTC
clone size: NA
V gene: TRBV28
J gene: TRBJ2-1
D gene: NA

CDR3 protein: CASSSRGTAPGHEQFF
CDR3 DNA: TGTGCCAGCAGCTCTAGGGGTACAGCGCCGGGCCATGAGCAGTTCTTC
clone size: NA
V gene: TRBV7-2
J gene: TRBJ2-1
D gene: NA

CDR3 protein: CATTRSGPDRVSGAFF
CDR3 DNA: TGTGCCACCACCCGCTCAGGTCCGGACAGGGTCTCTGGAGCTTTCTTT
clone size: NA
V gene: TRBV7-2
J gene: TRBJ1-1
D gene: TRBD1